The next 25 T cell receptor beta chains were all read from a single sample in a study of control samples from healthy donors and cancer patients. The protocol was immunoSEQ multiplex PCR, while the TCRdb copy is restricted to in-frame clones and leaves out a portion. This table has about 120,000 clones, around 92% appearing once. The sequenced sample consisted of blood. These receptor sequences come from a woman aged 45 to 65 in good health.

This clone has only one observation. The V and J genes are TRBV5-6 and TRBJ1-1; no reliable D call. Trimming left V 2 bases short and J 7 bases short, with 9 bases between. Germline V lookup: CDR1 SGHDT, CDR2 YYEEEE. CDR3 length equals 12 residues. In DNA form, the CDR3 reads TGTGCCAGCAGCTTCCCCAATAATGAAGCTTTCTTT. It encodes CASSFPNNEAFF.

Only one count was recorded for this clone. The chain employs TRBV6-1 and TRBJ1-3; 9 bases align to TRBD1. Looked up from germline, CDR1 is MNHNS and CDR2 is SASEGT. The V segment lost 3 bases and the J segment 0 bases; nucleotides outside the gene matches: 6. The CDR3 is 17 amino acids. The CDR3 DNA sequence: TGTGCCAGCAGTGATCCGGGACAGGGAACCTCTGGAAACACCATATATTTT. Translating it yields CASSDPGQGTSGNTIYF.

This chain uses TRBV5-1 with TRBJ2-5, with D possibly matching TRBD1 (6 bases). CDR3 length: 15 residues. The V end was cut by 0 bases, the J end by 2 bases, with 11 bases between. Germline V CDR1 and CDR2: SGHRS, YFSETQ. The CDR3 region is CASSLGTVLQETQYF. The CDR3 region has the DNA TGCGCCAGCAGCTTGGGGACAGTGTTACAAGAGACCCAGTACTTC.

The chain recombines TRBV7-2 with TRBJ2-1, with 9 nucleotides matching TRBD1. The V and J ends lost 3 bases and 7 bases, in that order; junction bases with no gene match: 7. Germline V gene sequence: CDR1 SGHTA, CDR2 FQGNSA. CDR3 length: 15 residues. The CDR3 region has the DNA TGTGCCAGCAGCTTCCCTTGGACAGGGGAGAATGAGCAGTTCTTC. It translates to CASSFPWTGENEQFF.

The table lists this clone with a count of one. The genes are TRBV12-3 or TRBV12-4 and TRBJ1-3, with unresolved D. V gave up 4 bases and J gave up 2 bases, with 6 bases separating them. The CDR3 loop spans 13 amino acids. DNA of the CDR3: TGTGCCAGCAGTTGGGGAACTGGAAACACCATATATTTT. This gives the protein CASSWGTGNTIYF.

The sample holds one count of this clone. V usage is TRBV12-3 or TRBV12-4 and J usage is TRBJ1-2; D unclear. CDR3 size: 13 residues. V shed 1 base and J shed 8 bases, with 11 bases lying between them. CDR3 region: CASSLGGTRGYTF. CDR3 DNA: TGTGCCAGCAGTTTAGGCGGAACGAGGGGCTACACCTTC.

This clone was recorded only once. This chain connects TRBV6-4 to TRBJ1-5; 8 nucleotides line up with TRBD1. Unmatched junction bases numbered 6, after V lost 6 bases and J lost 5 bases. Germline V lookup: CDR1 MRHNA, CDR2 SNTAGT. The CDR3 runs 14 residues. CDR3 nucleotides: TGTGCCAGCAGGCCCGACAGGGGCCATCAGCCCCAGCATTTT. Its protein is CASRPDRGHQPQHF.

The chain carries TRBV6-4 and TRBJ1-2; D may be TRBD1 (6 bases). Trimming pared 0 bases from V and 6 bases from J, leaving 8 bases between. Germline V CDR1 and CDR2: MRHNA, SNTAGT. This CDR3 spans 13 amino acids. CDR3 sequence: CASSDSTGDGYTF. The CDR3 DNA is TGTGCCAGCAGTGACTCGACAGGAGATGGCTACACCTTC.

The V call is TRBV27, the J call TRBJ1-2; D is possibly TRBD1 (5 bases). This CDR3 has 13 residues. The germline V and J ends were trimmed by 8 bases and 2 bases, with 12 bases remaining between them. The germline V gene encodes CDR1 MNHEY and CDR2 SMNVEV (reference sequence). The CDR3 region is CASSGGRNYGYTF. CDR3 nucleotide sequence: TGTGCCAGCTCCGGGGGACGGAACTATGGCTACACCTTC.

The V call is TRBV6-5, the J call TRBJ1-2; D gene ambiguous. CDR3 length: 12 amino acids. Germline CDR1 reads MNHEY; CDR2 reads SVGAGI. V lost 8 bases, J lost 4 bases, and 11 bases lay in between. The CDR3 DNA reads TGTGCCAGCTTTGCTGGACCCTATGGCTACACCTTC. Translation: CASFAGPYGYTF.

The chain carries TRBV5-1 and TRBJ1-4; 8 nucleotides line up with TRBD1. The CDR3 contains 16 residues. CDR1 and CDR2 from the germline V gene are SGHRS and YFSETQ. Germline trimming cut 3 bases from V and 5 bases from J; bases unmatched to any gene: 9. The CDR3 protein is CASSSPGTGPNEKLFF. The CDR3 nucleotides are TGCGCCAGCAGCTCCCCAGGGACAGGACCAAATGAAAAACTGTTTTTT.

This sequence joins TRBV5-4 and TRBJ2-5; 13 bases fit TRBD2. The CDR3 covers 15 residues. The ends lost 4 bases at V and 5 bases at J; junction bases unmatched: 5. Germline assignment: CDR1 SGHNT and CDR2 YYREEE (reference sequence). The CDR3 bases are TGTGCCAGCAGCCAACTAGCGGGAGGGCCTGAGACCCAGTACTTC. Translating gives CASSQLAGGPETQYF.

The J gene is TRBJ2-6, the V gene TRBV5-1; D is uncertain. CDR1 is SGHRS, CDR2 YFSETQ, per germline. There are 15 residues in the CDR3. V was clipped by 0 bases and J by 0 bases, with 4 bases between them. This chain's CDR3 is CASSLVGSGANVLTF. DNA for the CDR3: TGCGCCAGCAGCTTGGTGGGCTCTGGGGCCAACGTCCTGACTTTC.

The rearrangement joins TRBV5-1 to TRBJ1-6; D possibly corresponds to TRBD1 (6 bases). V lost 5 bases and J 5 bases, leaving 8 bases between the germline ends. Germline assignment: CDR1 SGHRS and CDR2 YFSETQ. This CDR3 region has 13 residues. The CDR3, as DNA: TGCGCCAGCAGATGGACAGATAATTCACCCCTCCACTTT. Translating it yields CASRWTDNSPLHF.

This clone was observed a handful of times. The chain links TRBV2 to TRBJ1-6, with D maybe TRBD1 (6 bases). The ends were cut back, 7 bases at V and 8 bases at J, with 9 bases in the middle. The CDR3 length is 12 residues. Germline assignment: CDR1 SNHLY and CDR2 FYNNEI. The CDR3, as DNA: TGTGCCAGCAACAGGGTGGATTCACCCCTCCACTTT. Its translation: CASNRVDSPLHF.

CDR3 in DNA: TGTGCCAGCTCAAGCCAGCAGGAGGAGGTTGAGCAGTTCTTC. It encodes CASSSQQEEVEQFF. The rearrangement joins TRBV18 to TRBJ2-1, with D tentatively TRBD2 (5 bases). Trimming cost V 5 bases and J 9 bases, with 17 bases left between them. The CDR3 length is 14 residues. Germline CDR1 and CDR2: KGHSH and LQKENI.

The genes are TRBV30 and TRBJ1-1; D not resolved. The CDR3 length is 13 residues. The germline gives CDR1 GTSNPN, CDR2 SVGIG (reference sequence). V lost 0 bases, J lost 3 bases, and 8 bases lay in between. The CDR3: CAWSVRRDTEAFF. CDR3 nucleotides: TGTGCCTGGAGTGTACGTAGGGACACTGAAGCTTTCTTT.

The chain carries TRBV19 and TRBJ1-1, with D tentatively TRBD1 (5 bases). The CDR3 runs to 14 residues. Germline V CDR1 and CDR2: LNHDA, SQIVND (reference sequence). Trimming cost V 4 bases and J 1 base, with 10 bases left between them. CDR3 protein: CASSRPDRNTEAFF. Here the CDR3 DNA reads TGTGCCAGTAGTAGACCCGACAGGAACACTGAAGCTTTCTTT.

This clone has just one count. Distinct nucleotide sequences in the sample also encode this CDR3. This chain joins TRBV28 and TRBJ2-7; 8 bases line up with TRBD2. V lost 2 bases and J lost 4; bases outside the gene matches: 10. Germline V CDR1 and CDR2: MDHEN, SYDVKM. There are 16 residues in the CDR3. CDR3 sequence: CASSLRGGAFEYEQYF. The DNA for the CDR3 is TGTGCCAGCAGTTTACGGGGGGGGGCTTTTGAGTACGAGCAGTACTTC.

This clone was detected once. This chain links TRBV6-1 with TRBJ2-6; D uncertain. V lost 3 bases, J lost 0 bases, and 12 bases lay in between. Germline loops: CDR1 MNHNS, CDR2 SASEGT. The CDR3 contains 17 residues. The chain's CDR3 is CASSEVLASSGANVLTF. The CDR3 DNA reads as TGTGCCAGCAGTGAGGTTTTGGCCTCCTCTGGGGCCAACGTCCTGACTTTC.

This clone was seen a few times. The chain recombines TRBV6-1 with TRBJ2-2; D possibly corresponds to TRBD2 (6 bases). Trimming cost V 1 base and J 6 bases, with 6 bases left between them. The germline V gene has CDR1 MNHNS and CDR2 SASEGT. The length of the CDR3 is 13 residues. CDR3 sequence reads: CASSEGLAGELFF. CDR3 nucleotide sequence: TGTGCCAGCAGTGAAGGACTAGCCGGGGAGCTGTTTTTT.

The gene calls are TRBV28 and TRBJ2-7; 8 nucleotides line up with TRBD2. Trimming took 4 bases from V and 3 from J; bases not matched to a gene: 11. The CDR3 has 16 amino acids. Germline V gene sequence: CDR1 MDHEN, CDR2 SYDVKM. The CDR3: CASSSPAAGVRYEQYF. Here the CDR3 DNA reads TGTGCCAGCAGTTCCCCCGCAGCGGGAGTTCGCTACGAGCAGTACTTC. Based on the CDR3 plus reference TRBV28 and TRBJ2-7, the full variable domain is DVKVTQSSRYLVKRTGEKVFLECVQDMDHENMFWYRQDPGLGLRLIYFSYDVKMKEKGDIPEGYSVSREKKERFSLILESASTNQTSMYLCASSSPAAGVRYEQYFGPGTRLTVT.

The chain employs TRBV19 and TRBJ1-1; 7 positions agree with TRBD1. Germline lookup yields CDR1 LNHDA and CDR2 SQIVND (reference sequence). Trimming cost V 7 bases and J 1 base; bases outside gene matches: 12. The CDR3 has 16 residues. CDR3 coding DNA: TGTGCCAGTACCCCATTGGACAGGACCTCGAACACTGAAGCTTTCTTT. Protein: CASTPLDRTSNTEAFF.

This clone is a singleton in its sample. The chain employs TRBV7-8 and TRBJ1-5, with D tentatively TRBD1 (6 bases). Deletions cut 2 bases from V and 12 bases from J, with 20 bases between. The germline V gene has CDR1 SGHVS and CDR2 FQNEAQ. CDR3 length: 15 amino acids. CDR3 residues: CASSLMRGADGVQHF. The CDR3 nucleotides are TGTGCCAGCAGCTTAATGAGGGGGGCTGACGGGGTCCAGCATTTT.

The chain combines TRBV10-3 with TRBJ2-1; weak D call: TRBD1 (7 bases). Germline V gene sequence: CDR1 ENHRY, CDR2 SYGVKD. The CDR3 is made up of 15 amino acids. V lost 2 bases, J lost 4 bases, and 12 bases lay in between. CDR3 nucleotide sequence: TGTGCCATCAGTGAGGGAGGGGGCGAGTACAATGAGCAGTTCTTC. Protein: CAISEGGGEYNEQFF.